This T cell receptor (beta chain) was documented in a study of radiotherapy plus CTLA-4 blockade in lung cancer. General study points: TCR clones from tumors expanded in blood after radiotherapy plus ipilimumab.

CDR3 length: 16 amino acids. Germline CDR1 reads SGDLS; CDR2 reads YYNGEE. Deletions cut 0 bases from V and 4 bases from J, with 14 bases between. Using immunoSEQ multiplex PCR, the repertoire was profiled, and TCRdb retains in-frame clones only, with some absent. The sample contains 25,000 to 35,000 clones, 79% of which appear only once. A remark on this clone: The antigen remains undetermined.

The chain combines TRBV9 with TRBJ2-1, with D possibly TRBD2 on 6 matching bases. The sequence derives from a human donor with non-small cell lung cancer that progressed on radiotherapy plus ipilimumab. Specimen: peripheral blood, collected from a patient treated with radiotherapy plus ipilimumab. The CDR3 DNA reads TGTGCCAGCAGCGTAGGCGGGGATCCCTCGTACAATGAGCAGTTCTTC. Residues: CASSVGGDPSYNEQFF.